The 14 T cell receptor beta chains reported below all come from one sample, sequenced in a study of blood T cell repertoires in COVID-19. TCRdb's table, derived via immunoSEQ multiplex PCR, lists solely in-frame clones and lacks some. The sample lists some 200,000 clones; 80% to 90% were seen once. Specimen: peripheral blood. These receptors were obtained from a man between 18 and 35 years old with active or convalescent COVID-19.

The chain combines TRBV19 with TRBJ2-7; 9 bases match TRBD1. Germline V gene data show CDR1 as LNHDA and CDR2 as SQIVND (reference sequence). Trimming cost V 1 base and J 3 bases; bases outside gene matches: 1. The CDR3 is 14 amino acids. In nucleotides, the CDR3 is TGTGCCAGTAGTATAGGGACAGGGGACTACGAGCAGTACTTC. Amino acid sequence: CASSIGTGDYEQYF.

This clone was detected once. The sample has other DNA sequences that encode this CDR3 too. The chain has TRBV11-2 and TRBJ2-5; TRBD1 aligns across 7 bases. V was pared by 1 base and J by 3 bases, with 5 bases of the junction left unmatched. Germline loops: CDR1 SGHAT, CDR2 FQNNGV. The CDR3 is 15 residues long. For the CDR3, the DNA is TGTGCCAGCAGCTTAGCGGTGACAGGGAAAGAGACCCAGTACTTC. Translated: CASSLAVTGKETQYF. Based on the CDR3 plus reference TRBV11-2 and TRBJ2-5, the full variable domain is EAGVAQSPRYKIIEKRQSVAFWCNPISGHATLYWYQQILGQGPKLLIQFQNNGVVDDSQLPKDRFSAERLKGVDSTLKIQPAKLEDSAVYLCASSLAVTGKETQYFGPGTRLLVL.

The chain is built from TRBV19 and TRBJ1-1; TRBD1 is a possible D gene (5 bases). From germline, CDR1 is LNHDA and CDR2 SQIVND (reference sequence). Trimming stripped 5 bases from V and 4 bases from J, with 20 bases between. CDR3 length: 16 amino acids. The CDR3 loop is CASSLRGVWDGTEAFF. Here the CDR3 DNA reads TGTGCCAGTAGTCTCCGGGGGGTCTGGGATGGCACTGAAGCTTTCTTT.

V gene TRBV4-2 combines with J gene TRBJ2-1; D is unclear. V lost 0 bases and J 1 base, leaving 4 bases between the germline ends. This CDR3 is built from 14 residues. The germline V gene encodes CDR1 LGHNA and CDR2 YNFKEQ. This chain's CDR3 is CASSQDPSYNEQFF. The CDR3 DNA sequence: TGTGCCAGCAGCCAAGATCCTTCCTACAATGAGCAGTTCTTC.

The chain couples TRBV7-2 to TRBJ1-1; D is uncertain. CDR1 and CDR2 (germline): SGHTA, FQGNSA. The CDR3 consists of 13 residues. V was pared by 3 bases and J by 5 bases, with 10 bases between. The CDR3, as DNA: TGTGCCAGCAGCTTGTACCGAGGAACTGAAGCTTTCTTT. Translated, it gives CASSLYRGTEAFF.

This rearrangement joins TRBV7-9 to TRBJ2-7; TRBD2 aligns across 10 bases. The CDR3 runs 16 residues. V was pared by 1 base and J by 3 bases, with 6 bases of the junction left unmatched. The germline CDR1 and CDR2 sequences are SEHNR and FQNEAQ (reference sequence). DNA for the CDR3: TGTGCCAGCAGCTTAGGCATTGGACTAGCGGACTACGAGCAGTACTTC. It codes for CASSLGIGLADYEQYF.

The gene calls are TRBV30 and TRBJ2-7, with D perhaps matching TRBD1 (5 bases). Germline CDR1 is GTSNPN and CDR2 is SVGIG (reference sequence). This CDR3 is 11 amino acids long. Trimming took off 3 bases at V and 9 bases at J, with 12 bases between the two ends. Written as DNA, the CDR3 is TGTGCCTGGAGCCTTGGGGCAGCGCAGTACTTC. It specifies CAWSLGAAQYF.

The V and J genes are TRBV7-9 and TRBJ2-7, with D possibly being TRBD1 (6 bases). The CDR3 totals 14 residues. CDR1 and CDR2 from the germline V gene are SEHNR and FQNEAQ (reference sequence). Trimming cost V 3 bases and J 5 bases, with 14 bases left between them. CDR3 DNA: TGTGCCAGCAGCTTTGACAGGAAAGGTGACGAGCAGTACTTC. Translating it yields CASSFDRKGDEQYF.

The V and J genes are TRBV28 and TRBJ1-1; 7 nucleotides align to TRBD1. Trimming cost V 5 bases and J 0 bases; bases outside gene matches: 9. The CDR3 is made up of 16 amino acids. Germline V gene sequence: CDR1 MDHEN, CDR2 SYDVKM. The CDR3 DNA is TGTGCCAGCAGTCCGGACAGGACTAACCTGAACACTGAAGCTTTCTTT. Protein: CASSPDRTNLNTEAFF.

This clone has more than one count but fewer than ten. The rearrangement links TRBV19 to TRBJ1-1; 8 nucleotides line up with TRBD1. The CDR3 has 11 amino acids. J gave up 7 bases and V 6 bases, and 1 base lay outside the gene matches. Germline V gene sequence: CDR1 LNHDA, CDR2 SQIVND (reference sequence). This chain's CDR3 is CASRTGVEAFF. DNA for the CDR3: TGTGCCAGTAGGACAGGGGTTGAAGCTTTCTTT.

The J gene is TRBJ1-1, the V gene TRBV6-5, with 7 bases matching TRBD1. The CDR3 totals 13 residues. V shed 5 bases, J shed 1 base, and the junction held 1 base outside the gene matches. The germline gives CDR1 MNHEY, CDR2 SVGAGI. The CDR3 here is CASSRQGNTEAFF. Written as DNA, the CDR3 is TGTGCCAGCAGTAGACAGGGGAACACTGAAGCTTTCTTT.

The CDR3 bases are TGTGCCAGTACCAAGATGGGGGCAAACACCGGGGAGCTGTTTTTT. It encodes CASTKMGANTGELFF. The V and J genes are TRBV19 and TRBJ2-2; possible D gene TRBD1, 6 bases. The CDR3 covers 15 residues. Trimming removed 7 bases from V and 2 bases from J, with 14 bases in between. The germline CDR1 and CDR2 sequences are LNHDA and SQIVND (reference sequence).

The chain couples TRBV9 to TRBJ2-7; D might be TRBD2 (6 bases). Trimming took off 4 bases at V and 6 bases at J, with 17 bases between the two ends. CDR1 is SGDLS, CDR2 YYNGEE, per germline. The CDR3 extends over 14 amino acids. The CDR3 here is CASSIGGVGSEQYF. Here the CDR3 DNA reads TGTGCCAGCAGCATAGGCGGGGTGGGGAGCGAGCAGTACTTC.

The chain couples TRBV11-2 to TRBJ1-1; a weak D match, TRBD1 (5 bases). The V end lost 5 bases, the J end lost 9 bases, and 16 bases lay between the germline ends. CDR3 size: 13 residues. Germline V gene data show CDR1 as SGHAT and CDR2 as FQNNGV. CDR3 sequence: CASSARTTLKAFF. The CDR3 DNA is TGTGCCAGCAGCGCCCGGACAACCCTTAAAGCTTTCTTT.